What follows are 14 T cell receptor beta chains derived from one specimen sequenced in a study of CD8 T cells in Susac syndrome. Random hexamers primed reverse transcription of about 0.5 to 1 ug RNA. TCRdb independently ran MiXCR on the immunoSEQ multiplex PCR reads; one entry per CDR3 protein. The table shows almost 450,000 distinct CDR3 sequences, with 75% to 90% occurring only once. Input material: CD8+ T cells from PBMCs. The receptors here all came from a human donor with multiple sclerosis.

The chain employs TRBV6-5 and TRBJ2-1; 9 nucleotides align to TRBD2. The trim removed 9 bases at V and 7 bases at J, leaving 13 bases unmatched. CDR3 length equals 15 residues. The germline V gene encodes CDR1 MNHEY and CDR2 SVGAGI. The CDR3 spells CASNSGSPFGNEQFF. CDR3 DNA sequence: TGTGCCAGTAATAGCGGGAGCCCATTTGGGAATGAGCAGTTCTTC.

This clonotype was seen just once. The chain uses TRBV19 and TRBJ1-1; D might be TRBD1 (5 bases). With 7 bases removed from V and 3 bases from J, the gap between germline ends came to 12 bases. The CDR3 spans 13 residues. Germline values: CDR1 LNHDA, CDR2 SQIVND (reference sequence). DNA for the CDR3: TGTGCCAGTATGAAGGACATTTACACTGAAGCTTTCTTT. Translated: CASMKDIYTEAFF.

The J gene is TRBJ2-5, the V gene TRBV5-6; no firm D call. Trimming shortened V by 4 bases and J by 0 bases, and 13 bases separated the two germline ends. There are 15 residues in the CDR3. Germline V gene sequence: CDR1 SGHDT, CDR2 YYEEEE. In nucleotides, the CDR3 is TGTGCCAGCAGCCCTATCCGGGTTAACCAAGAGACCCAGTACTTC. Translating it yields CASSPIRVNQETQYF.

This chain uses TRBV21-1 with TRBJ2-7; the D segment call TRBD1 is taken from the table without a DNA check. TRBV21-1 is flagged as a pseudogene. The CDR3 runs 17 residues. CDR3 coding DNA: TGTGCCAGCAGCAGCCGGGACAGCCACTATAGCTCCTACGAGCAGTACTTC. It is translated as CASSSRDSHYSSYEQYF.

This chain links TRBV28 with TRBJ2-7; 7 bases align to TRBD1. With V trimmed by 6 bases and J by 6 bases, 8 bases remained unmatched. The CDR3 runs to 13 residues. From germline, CDR1 is MDHEN and CDR2 SYDVKM. The CDR3 spells CASSRTGLGEQYF. The CDR3 region has the DNA TGTGCCAGCAGCCGGACAGGTTTGGGCGAGCAGTACTTC.

This clonotype was detected only a few times. The chain combines TRBV5-4 with TRBJ2-1, with 13 bases fitting TRBD2. Germline CDR1 reads SGHNT; CDR2 reads YYREEE (reference sequence). The V segment lost 1 base and the J segment 7 bases; nucleotides outside the gene matches: 2. This CDR3 has 15 amino acids. The chain's CDR3 is CASSLTSGGANEQFF. The CDR3 nucleotides read TGTGCCAGCAGCTTGACTAGCGGGGGGGCGAATGAGCAGTTCTTC.

The chain couples TRBV6-1 to TRBJ1-4; D is perhaps TRBD1 (5 bases). The V end was cut by 3 bases, the J end by 4 bases, with 9 bases between. The germline CDR1 and CDR2 sequences are MNHNS and SASEGT. This CDR3 is built from 14 residues. The CDR3 DNA is TGTGCCAGCAGTGATGACAGCATTAATGAAAAACTGTTTTTT. Its protein is CASSDDSINEKLFF.

The chain combines TRBV4-1 with TRBJ2-7, with a tentative D call TRBD1 (5 bases). The V gene lost 5 bases and the J gene lost 2 bases, with 13 bases spanning the gap. In germline, CDR1 is MGHRA, CDR2 YSYEKL. The CDR3 is 14 residues long. The CDR3: CASSVHDSTYEQYF. Here the CDR3 DNA reads TGCGCCAGCAGCGTACACGACAGTACCTACGAGCAGTACTTC.

The V call is TRBV12-3 or TRBV12-4, the J call TRBJ1-1; 8 positions match TRBD1. J was trimmed by 9 bases and V by 1 base; bases with no gene match: 4. The CDR3 is 13 residues long. CDR3: CASSLGTGIQAFF. In DNA form, the CDR3 reads TGTGCCAGCAGTTTAGGGACAGGGATTCAAGCTTTCTTT.

The chain recombines TRBV11-2 with TRBJ1-1, with no clear D. With 5 bases removed from V and 1 base from J, the gap between germline ends came to 14 bases. The CDR3 runs to 15 residues. Germline V gene sequence: CDR1 SGHAT, CDR2 FQNNGV. Here the CDR3 reads CASSPFPDRNTEAFF. The CDR3 nucleotides are TGTGCCAGCAGCCCTTTTCCCGACCGGAACACTGAAGCTTTCTTT.

The chain is built from TRBV20-1 and TRBJ2-1; TRBD1 is a possible D gene (7 bases). Germline lookup yields CDR1 DFQATT and CDR2 SNEGSKA (reference sequence). The CDR3 runs to 15 residues. V was clipped by 3 bases and J by 1 base, with 13 bases between them. The CDR3 nucleotides are TGCAGTGCTAGGGAACAGGGGACTTCCTACAATGAGCAGTTCTTC. Amino acids: CSAREQGTSYNEQFF.

The chain uses TRBV4-2 and TRBJ2-5; 8 bases map to TRBD1. Germline V CDR1 and CDR2: LGHNA, YNFKEQ. V lost 4 bases, J lost 5 bases, and 9 bases stayed unmatched. This CDR3 is built from 15 residues. The CDR3 DNA sequence: TGTGCCAGCAGCCCGCTACCCGGGACAGGCGAGACCCAGTACTTC. This codes for CASSPLPGTGETQYF.

This clonotype occurred a few times. V and J are TRBV29-1 and TRBJ1-1; possible D gene TRBD1, 5 bases. The germline V gene encodes CDR1 SQVTM and CDR2 ANQGSEA. V lost 3 bases, J lost 2 bases, and 7 bases lay in between. CDR3 size: 12 residues. In nucleotides, the CDR3 is TGCAGCGTTGATCAGGGAAACACTGAAGCTTTCTTT. Residues: CSVDQGNTEAFF.

The chain uses TRBV6-6 and TRBJ2-7; no clear D. The length of the CDR3 is 13 residues. Trimming shortened V by 7 bases and J by 1 base, and 11 bases separated the two germline ends. Germline V lookup: CDR1 MNHNY, CDR2 SVGAGI (reference sequence). For the CDR3, the DNA is TGTGCCAGCAACCCGGACCTTTCCTACGAGCAGTACTTC. Translation: CASNPDLSYEQYF.